The rows below give T cell receptor beta chains drawn from one sample of a study of blood T cell repertoires in COVID-19. Clones were read by immunoSEQ multiplex PCR, and TCRdb kept only the in-frame ones, dropping some. This sample has some 300,000 clones, with approximately 91% found just once. The sequenced sample was PBMCs or T cells enriched from blood (not recorded which). Receptor source: a woman younger than 45 who had been exposed to COVID-19. Both conserved end residues are part of each CDR3. A D gene is named only where the DNA matches it firmly. The size entry is marked missing in some rows and otherwise reads once, few, many or a size class.

d_gene,j_gene,abundance,v_gene,CDR3aa,CDR3nt
TRBD2,TRBJ2-1,NA,TRBV5-1,CASSLAGTSGGDEQFF,TGCGCCAGCAGCTTGGCCGGGACTAGCGGGGGAGATGAGCAGTTCTTC
NA,TRBJ1-2,once,TRBV19,CASSIDLRTVSLLGYGYTF,TGTGCCAGTAGTATAGATCTCCGGACAGTGTCACTGTTGGGCTATGGCTACACCTTC
NA,TRBJ1-1,NA,TRBV11-1,CASSFRQMFTEAFF,TGTGCCAGCAGCTTTAGACAGATGTTCACTGAAGCTTTCTTT
NA,TRBJ2-1,NA,TRBV4-1,CASSPTTGFGGRNEQFF,TGCGCCAGCAGCCCTACGACCGGCTTTGGCGGCCGCAATGAGCAGTTCTTC
TRBD1,TRBJ1-2,once,TRBV6-2/TRBV6-3,CASSYREKGTALNYGYTF,TGTGCCAGCAGTTATCGGGAAAAAGGGACAGCATTAAACTATGGCTACACCTTC
NA,TRBJ1-3,NA,TRBV4-3,CASSQGAGTILSGNTIYF,TGCGCCAGCAGCCAAGGGGCGGGGACCATTCTCTCTGGAAACACCATATATTTT
TRBD2,TRBJ2-5,NA,TRBV29-1,CSVLNSLAGLETQYF,TGCAGCGTTTTAAATTCGTTAGCGGGGCTAGAGACCCAGTACTTC
NA,TRBJ2-2,NA,TRBV11-3,CASSLRGNTGELFF,TGTGCCAGCAGCTTACGGGGGAACACCGGGGAGCTGTTTTTT
TRBD1,TRBJ1-1,NA,TRBV5-1,CASSLPAGGGWWTEAFF,TGCGCCAGCAGCTTACCGGCAGGGGGCGGTTGGTGGACTGAAGCTTTCTTT
TRBD1,TRBJ1-4,NA,TRBV24-1,CATSRGTVGGATNEKLFF,TGTGCCACCAGTCGCGGGACAGTCGGGGGGGCAACTAATGAAAAACTGTTTTTT
TRBD2,TRBJ2-3,NA,TRBV24-1,CATSEPGLAGGYTDTQYF,TGTGCCACCAGTGAGCCGGGACTAGCGGGGGGCTACACAGATACGCAGTATTTT
TRBD1,TRBJ2-3,NA,TRBV6-5,CASIDRGRGDTQYF,TGTGCCAGCATCGACAGGGGGCGGGGAGATACGCAGTATTTT
TRBD1,TRBJ1-4,NA,TRBV7-9,CASSLHQGDEKLFF,TGTGCCAGCAGCTTACATCAGGGGGATGAAAAACTGTTTTTT
TRBD1,TRBJ2-7,NA,TRBV28,CASRRWTGNYYEQYF,TGTGCCAGCAGACGCTGGACAGGGAACTACTACGAGCAGTACTTC